The clone carrying this T cell receptor (beta chain) has more than one count but fewer than ten. The data were taken from a study of control samples from healthy donors and cancer patients. TCRdb's table, derived via immunoSEQ multiplex PCR, lists solely in-frame clones and lacks some. The top ten hold approximately 4.3% of the sample, which has under 60,000 clones, approximately 94% seen once. The sequence derives from a man aged 30 to 39 in good health. The sample consisted of blood.

As DNA, the CDR3 is TGCGCCAGCAGCCCGAAACGTCCCGGGACAGCGAACTATGGCTACACCTTC. This translates into CASSPKRPGTANYGYTF. The genes are TRBV4-1 and TRBJ1-2; 7 positions agree with TRBD1. This CDR3 contains 17 residues. Germline CDR1 and CDR2: MGHRA and YSYEKL. With 4 bases clipped from V and 2 bases from J, the junction kept 13 bases outside the gene matches.